This T cell receptor beta chain was documented in a study of cytomegalovirus exposure and HLA in healthy donors. Study-wide results and caveats: In a later analysis, a missense DCLRE1C variant was linked to TCR beta V- and J-gene trimming. Sequencing likely produced, as an artifact, a cluster of highly shared sequence variants. Several of the most significant clusters appeared linked to common viral pathogens, based on a later analysis. Specificity for CMV antigens was confirmed in vitro for a few of the CMV-associated chains.

The PCR ran on 60 Vbeta and 13 Jbeta primers. Here immunoSEQ multiplex PCR was the method, and the copy in TCRdb shows in-frame clones only, minus some. The data show some 150,000 clones, approximately 80% seen once. The CDR3 is made up of 15 amino acids. Trimming took off 3 bases at V and 7 bases at J, with 16 bases between the two ends. Germline assignment: CDR1 MNHEY and CDR2 SMNVEV (reference sequence). About this clone: Its antigen is undetermined.

This chain uses TRBV27 with TRBJ2-1; TRBD1 is a possible D gene (6 bases). The clonotype was recovered from a young man in good health and CMV-seropositive. Sequenced input: PBMCs. As DNA, the CDR3 is TGTGCCAGCAGTTTGTATCATCATACAGGGAATGAGCAGTTCTTC. Protein: CASSLYHHTGNEQFF.